These 21 T cell receptor beta chains originate from one sample sequenced in a study of blood T cell repertoires in COVID-19. Assay used: immunoSEQ multiplex PCR; TCRdb lists only in-frame clones, some missing. Of about 370,000 clones detected, approximately 92% appear once; the ten largest clones hold more than 0.8%. Material: PBMCs or T cells enriched from blood (not recorded which). The source of these receptors is a man between 18 and 29 years old who had recovered from COVID-19.

The chain's CDR3 is CASSRTTPYNEQFF. CDR3 in DNA: TGTGCCAGCAGCAGGACTACACCCTACAATGAGCAGTTCTTC. The V call is TRBV7-2, the J call TRBJ2-1; possible D gene TRBD2, 6 bases. The CDR3 is 14 residues long. The germline V gene encodes CDR1 SGHTA and CDR2 FQGNSA. The V end was cut by 5 bases, the J end by 2 bases, with 10 bases between.

The V call is TRBV7-2, the J call TRBJ2-1, with D uncertain. This CDR3 is 14 amino acids long. V was clipped by 5 bases and J by 5 bases, with 13 bases between them. The germline gives CDR1 SGHTA, CDR2 FQGNSA. DNA of the CDR3: TGTGCCAGCAGCGCCCCTAACCGGGACAATGAGCAGTTCTTC. The encoded protein is CASSAPNRDNEQFF.

This chain connects TRBV30 to TRBJ1-2, with TRBD1 matching over 9 bases. Trimming removed 4 bases from V and 6 bases from J; junction bases left unmatched: 9. Looked up from germline, CDR1 is GTSNPN and CDR2 is SVGIG (reference sequence). The CDR3 loop spans 14 amino acids. The CDR3 DNA sequence: TGTGCCTGGAATCTCCGGGACAGGGTAAATGGCTACACCTTC. Its translation: CAWNLRDRVNGYTF.

The CDR3 spells CASSLGQSWGEQYF. Here the CDR3 DNA reads TGCGCCAGCAGCTTGGGACAGTCCTGGGGCGAGCAGTACTTC. The chain employs TRBV5-1 and TRBJ2-7, with D maybe TRBD1 (5 bases). Germline V gene lookup returns CDR1 SGHRS and CDR2 YFSETQ. V was shortened by 0 bases and J by 6 bases, with 13 bases between the two germline ends. CDR3 size: 14 residues.

The chain is built from TRBV19 and TRBJ1-3; D is unclear. This CDR3 region has 14 residues. CDR1 and CDR2 from the germline V gene are LNHDA and SQIVND (reference sequence). Deletions cut 4 bases from V and 4 bases from J, with 11 bases between. CDR3 DNA sequence: TGTGCCAGTAGTAGCACCGGGGTGGGAAACACCATATATTTT. This sequence encodes CASSSTGVGNTIYF.

This clone was found a few times. The chain uses TRBV13 and TRBJ2-7; a weak D match, TRBD1 (6 bases). The CDR3 length is 14 residues. The V end lost 5 bases, the J end lost 0 bases, and 11 bases lay between the germline ends. Germline lookup yields CDR1 PRHDT and CDR2 FYEKMQ (reference sequence). CDR3: CASSLGHLSYEQYF. The CDR3 DNA follows: TGTGCCAGCAGCCTGGGACACCTCTCCTACGAGCAGTACTTC.

This clone was seen once. The chain has TRBV9 and TRBJ2-6; TRBD2 matches at 14 bases. V dropped 0 bases and J dropped 0; count of bases not matched to a gene: 2. This CDR3 has 19 amino acids. CDR1 and CDR2 (germline): SGDLS, YYNGEE. Written as DNA, the CDR3 is TGTGCCAGCAGCGTAGTTGGACTAGCGGGGGGCTCTGGGGCCAACGTCCTGACTTTC. As protein: CASSVVGLAGGSGANVLTF. Full variable domain (rest looked up from reference TRBV9 and TRBJ2-6): DSGVTQTPKHLITATGQRVTLRCSPRSGDLSVYWYQQSLDQGLQFLIQYYNGEERAKGNILERFSAQQFPDLHSELNLSSLELGDSALYFCASSVVGLAGGSGANVLTFGAGSRLTVL.

The chain has TRBV9 and TRBJ1-4; D perhaps matches TRBD1 (6 bases). Germline loops: CDR1 SGDLS, CDR2 YYNGEE. The CDR3 totals 15 residues. V shed 1 base and J shed 5 bases, with 12 bases lying between them. The CDR3 here is CASSVTGYQNEKLFF. CDR3 coding DNA: TGTGCCAGCAGCGTAACAGGGTATCAGAATGAAAAACTGTTTTTT.

The chain employs TRBV28 and TRBJ1-6, with D hard to call. Per germline, CDR1 MDHEN and CDR2 SYDVKM. V gave up 5 bases and J gave up 3 bases, with 14 bases separating them. This CDR3 spans 16 amino acids. CDR3 sequence: CASSPPRTVYNSPLHF. CDR3 sequence (DNA): TGTGCCAGCAGTCCCCCACGCACAGTCTATAATTCACCCCTCCACTTT.

The genes are TRBV2 and TRBJ2-7; 13 bases map to TRBD2. The CDR3 has 14 amino acids. Trimming took 6 bases from V and 6 from J; bases not matched to a gene: 5. Germline lookup yields CDR1 SNHLY and CDR2 FYNNEI. In nucleotides, the CDR3 is TGTGCCAGCAGGGGACTAGCGGGACTCCTCGAGCAGTACTTC. Its protein is CASRGLAGLLEQYF.

The chain links TRBV11-2 to TRBJ1-2; TRBD1 aligns across 7 bases. The CDR3 length is 13 residues. Losses at the gene ends were 6 bases for V and 2 bases for J; bases not matched to a gene: 3. The V gene's germline CDR1 is SGHAT and CDR2 FQNNGV. The CDR3 bases are TGTGCCAGCAGGCACAGGGGAAACTATGGCTACACCTTC. It translates to CASRHRGNYGYTF.

This rearrangement joins TRBV12-3 or TRBV12-4 to TRBJ1-3; D unresolved. The CDR3 has 12 amino acids. Trimming stripped 2 bases from V and 4 bases from J, with 3 bases between. CDR3 sequence: CASSLPGNTIYF. The CDR3 region has the DNA TGTGCCAGCAGTTTACCGGGAAACACCATATATTTT.

In this sample, this clone turned up a few times. The chain joins TRBV7-6 to TRBJ2-1; TRBD2 matches at 10 bases. V shed 1 base, J shed 5 bases, and the junction held 5 bases outside the gene matches. Germline V lookup: CDR1 SGHVS, CDR2 FNYEAQ. This CDR3 comprises 16 residues. The CDR3 loop is CASSLGTSGTHNEQFF. The CDR3 DNA reads TGTGCCAGCAGCTTAGGTACTAGCGGGACACACAATGAGCAGTTCTTC. Supplemented by reference TRBV7-6 and TRBJ2-1, the full variable domain reads GAGVSQSPRYKVTKRGQDVALRCDPISGHVSLYWYRQALGQGPEFLTYFNYEAQQDKSGLPNDRFSAERPEGSISTLTIQRTEQRDSAMYRCASSLGTSGTHNEQFFGPGTRLTVL.

The V gene is TRBV4-2, the J gene TRBJ2-5, with 8 bases that match TRBD2. The CDR3 is 15 amino acids. The germline V gene encodes CDR1 LGHNA and CDR2 YNFKEQ. V trimming: 5 bases; J trimming: 0 bases; junction bases outside the gene matches: 5. The CDR3 region has the DNA TGTGCCAGCAGCTCCTCTAGCGGGTACCAAGAGACCCAGTACTTC. It codes for CASSSSSGYQETQYF.

This clone was seen only a few times. This chain joins TRBV3-1 (or the pseudogene TRBV3-2) and TRBJ2-7; tentatively, D is TRBD1 (6 bases). CDR1 is LGHDT and CDR2 is YNNKEL in the germline V gene (reference sequence). CDR3 length: 14 residues. Trimming stripped 4 bases from V and 0 bases from J, with 10 bases between. CDR3 protein: CASSPTGFSYEQYF. Here the CDR3 DNA reads TGTGCCAGCAGCCCTACAGGGTTCTCCTACGAGCAGTACTTC.

The chain recombines TRBV5-6 with TRBJ1-2; no firm D call. Trimming left V 5 bases short and J 7 bases short, with 12 bases between. The V gene's germline CDR1 is SGHDT and CDR2 YYEEEE. This CDR3 contains 12 residues. This CDR3 reads CASSSYSSGYTF. The CDR3 DNA reads TGTGCCAGCAGTTCCTACAGTAGTGGCTACACCTTC.

This chain links TRBV5-4 with TRBJ1-2; no clear D gene. V was trimmed by 2 bases and J by 13 bases, leaving 18 bases between them. Germline V CDR1 and CDR2: SGHNT, YYREEE (reference sequence). This CDR3 region has 13 residues. The CDR3 DNA is TGTGCCAGCAGCTTATACGGGCCCGGGGAGCCCACCTTC. It yields the protein CASSLYGPGEPTF.

J is TRBJ1-1 and V is TRBV19; TRBD1 is a possible D gene (6 bases). V lost 7 bases and J lost 4, with 16 bases in between. This CDR3 is built from 14 residues. The germline V gene has CDR1 LNHDA and CDR2 SQIVND (reference sequence). Written as DNA, the CDR3 is TGTGCCAGTAATTCACAGGGAAGCGGCACTGAAGCTTTCTTT. It specifies CASNSQGSGTEAFF.

This rearrangement joins TRBV15 to TRBJ2-1, with 9 bases lining up with TRBD1. The ends lost 3 bases at V and 7 bases at J; junction bases unmatched: 7. CDR1 and CDR2 (germline): LNHNV, YYDKDF (reference sequence). This CDR3 is 15 amino acids long. The DNA for the CDR3 is TGTGCCACCAGCAGGGGGGGGACAGGGATTAATGAGCAGTTCTTC. Translation gives CATSRGGTGINEQFF.

This rearrangement joins TRBV28 to TRBJ2-3; 7 nucleotides align to TRBD1. Germline lookup yields CDR1 MDHEN and CDR2 SYDVKM. The CDR3 length is 15 residues. The trim removed 6 bases at V and 3 bases at J, leaving 9 bases unmatched. This CDR3 is CASRAGTVGTDTQYF. The CDR3 DNA reads TGTGCCAGCAGGGCCGGGACAGTCGGAACAGATACGCAGTATTTT.

The chain employs TRBV4-2 and TRBJ2-4; D gene uncertain. The CDR3 covers 13 residues. Trimming left V 0 bases short and J 3 bases short, with 3 bases between. Per germline, CDR1 LGHNA and CDR2 YNFKEQ. In DNA, the CDR3 is TGTGCCAGCAGCCAAGATTACAAAAACATTCAGTACTTC. Amino acids: CASSQDYKNIQYF.